Given below is one T cell receptor (beta chain) in context. Its target is not known. The sort gate was single viable CD3+CD4+CD8-CD45RO+ cells for memory CD4+ T cells. The sample originates from a study of memory CD4+ T cells and cytomegalovirus serostatus. General study results and limits: The CMV-associated TCR signature appears largely within the CD4+ memory repertoire.

The germline gives CDR1 MNHNY, CDR2 SVGAGI (reference sequence). The CDR3 is 14 residues long. Trimming pared 6 bases from V and 7 bases from J, leaving 15 bases between. Assay used: immunoSEQ multiplex PCR; TCRdb lists only in-frame clones, some missing. The sample has over 60,000 clones; approximately 78% are singletons. The chain is built from TRBV6-6 and TRBJ1-4; D call uncertain. The TCR comes from an adult in good health and CMV-seronegative. Sequencing used memory CD4+ T cells from blood. The CDR3: CASSSPQSGEKLFF. The CDR3 coding sequence is TGTGCCAGCAGCTCCCCCCAGTCCGGTGAAAAACTGTTTTTT.